This T cell receptor beta chain emerged from a study of T cells in tumors after PD-1 blockade. Looking at the study overall: Either cemiplimab 350 mg every 2 weeks or pembrolizumab 200 mg every 3 weeks was given.

Repertoires were generated with immunoSEQ multiplex PCR, while TCRdb's copy carries only in-frame clones and drops some. The sample lists around 50,000 clones; nearly 80% were seen once. The CDR3 is 15 residues long. The V end lost 5 bases, the J end lost 1 base, and 14 bases lay between the germline ends. Germline-derived CDR1 and CDR2 are MNHEY and SMNVEV (reference sequence). The source was PBMCs, collected before anti-PD-1 treatment. V and J are TRBV27 and TRBJ1-1; D gene unclear. The source is a human donor with basal cell carcinoma. The CDR3 nucleotides read TGTGCCAGCAGTCCGTACCGGACTGGGAACACTGAAGCTTTCTTT. Residues: CASSPYRTGNTEAFF.